The T cell receptor (beta chain) described here comes from a study of naive and memory T cell subsets. Four PCR rounds used nested alpha and beta constant region primers plus the SP2 primer. Alpha and beta constant region primers primed reverse transcription for blood and skin samples. One entry per CDR3 protein results from TCRdb running MiXCR on the 5' RACE reads. The sample includes more than 45,000 distinct CDR3 sequences, 7.2% of them seen just once. This clonotype was picked up a small number of times. Germline CDR1 is ENHRY and CDR2 is SYGVKD. The CDR3 has 13 amino acids. Trimming shortened V by 7 bases and J by 1 base, and 8 bases separated the two germline ends. An oligonucleotide containing a UMI was ligated to the 3' end of TCR cDNA. Input was about 1 to 1000 ng of DNase-treated total RNA without cell sorting.

This TCR came from a male donor in good health. The gene calls are TRBV10-3 and TRBJ1-3; D is uncertain. CDR3 amino acids: CAITAGSGNTIYF. Here the CDR3 DNA reads TGTGCCATCACGGCAGGTTCTGGAAACACCATATATTTT.